The clone carrying this TCR beta chain was seen ten or more times. Antigen specificity is unknown. The sample belongs to a study of T cells in Graves' hyperthyroidism and ophthalmopathy. Under 3 months was the duration of disease in ophthalmopathy patients, who also had a Clinical Activity Score of at least 3 and a NOSPECS grade of at least 4. Fresh peripheral blood, 9.5 to 10 ml of it, supplied the PBMCs. The source material, RNA transcripts, was used to amplify TCR beta CDR3 regions. An initial round of RT-PCR targeting the TCR CDR3 relied on the HTBI primer set. TCRdb processed the multiplex PCR reads anew with MiXCR; each CDR3 protein has one entry. The table shows around 500,000 distinct CDR3 sequences, with roughly 16% occurring only once. The study, taken as a whole, reports: Within blood appeared most thyroid clonotypes that had expanded above 0.001.

The CDR3 has 16 amino acids. V gave up 5 bases and J gave up 6 bases, with 20 bases separating them. Germline V gene data show CDR1 as MDHEN and CDR2 as SYDVKM. The sequenced sample was blood. V usage is TRBV28 and J usage is TRBJ2-1; D might be TRBD1 (8 bases). This clonotype was obtained from a woman in her 30s with Graves' ophthalmopathy. CDR3 bases: TGTGCCAGCAGTCCAGGGGGCGGGGGCTCGGGCAATGAGCAGTTCTTC. This codes for CASSPGGGGSGNEQFF.